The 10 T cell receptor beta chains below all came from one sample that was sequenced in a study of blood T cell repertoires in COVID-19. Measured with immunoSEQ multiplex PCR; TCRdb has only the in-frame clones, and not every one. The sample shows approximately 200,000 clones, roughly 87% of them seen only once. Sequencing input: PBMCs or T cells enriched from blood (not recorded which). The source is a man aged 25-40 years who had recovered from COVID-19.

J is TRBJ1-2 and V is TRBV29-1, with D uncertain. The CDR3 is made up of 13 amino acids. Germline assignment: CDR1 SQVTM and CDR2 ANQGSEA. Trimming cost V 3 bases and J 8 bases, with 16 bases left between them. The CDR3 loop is CSVDPVLRGGYTF. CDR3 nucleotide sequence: TGCAGCGTTGACCCAGTCCTCAGAGGCGGCTACACCTTC.

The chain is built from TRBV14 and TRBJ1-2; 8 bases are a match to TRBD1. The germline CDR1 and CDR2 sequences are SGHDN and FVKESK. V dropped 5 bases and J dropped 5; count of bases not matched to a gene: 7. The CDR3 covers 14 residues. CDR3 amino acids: CASSTGGRRYGYTF. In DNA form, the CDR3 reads TGTGCCAGCAGCACAGGGGGAAGGCGGTATGGCTACACCTTC.

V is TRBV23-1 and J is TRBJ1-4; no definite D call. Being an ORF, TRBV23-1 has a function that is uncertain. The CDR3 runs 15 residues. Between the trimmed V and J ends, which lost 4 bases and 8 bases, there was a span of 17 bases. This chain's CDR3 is CASSRPPWAVEKLFF. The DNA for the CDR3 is TGCGCCAGCAGTCGCCCTCCGTGGGCAGTCGAAAAACTGTTTTTT.

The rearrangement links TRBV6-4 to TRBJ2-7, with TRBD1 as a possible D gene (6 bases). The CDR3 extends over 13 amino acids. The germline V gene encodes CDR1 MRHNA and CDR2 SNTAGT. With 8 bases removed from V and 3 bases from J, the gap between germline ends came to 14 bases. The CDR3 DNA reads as TGTGCCAGCGATTGTCAGGGGATCTACGAGCAGTACTTC. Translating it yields CASDCQGIYEQYF.

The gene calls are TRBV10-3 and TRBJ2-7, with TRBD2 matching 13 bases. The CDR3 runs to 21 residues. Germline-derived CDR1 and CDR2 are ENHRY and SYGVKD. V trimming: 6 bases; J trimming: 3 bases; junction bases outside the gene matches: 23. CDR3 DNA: TGTGCCATCAGCGCCGGGACTAGCGGGAAAAGTGGGCGTGGTCGGGTCTACGAGCAGTACTTC. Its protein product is CAISAGTSGKSGRGRVYEQYF.

Written as DNA, the CDR3 is TGTGCCAGCACTCAGGGAGGAGGAACTGAAGCTTTCTTT. This gives the protein CASTQGGGTEAFF. This rearrangement joins TRBV6-5 to TRBJ1-1; a possible D gene is TRBD1 (5 bases). V lost 7 bases and J 5 bases, leaving 14 bases between the germline ends. The CDR3 has 13 residues. Germline loops: CDR1 MNHEY, CDR2 SVGAGI.

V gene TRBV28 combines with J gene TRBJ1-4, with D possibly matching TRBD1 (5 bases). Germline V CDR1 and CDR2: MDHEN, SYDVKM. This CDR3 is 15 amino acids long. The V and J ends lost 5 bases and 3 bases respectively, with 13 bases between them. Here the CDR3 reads CASSTQQAANEKLFF. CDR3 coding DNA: TGTGCCAGCAGTACCCAACAGGCGGCTAATGAAAAACTGTTTTTT.

The CDR3, as DNA: TGTGCCAGCAGCTACGACATAGCCAAAAACATTCAGTACTTC. Translation: CASSYDIAKNIQYF. The genes are TRBV7-9 and TRBJ2-4; D gene ambiguous. Trimming pared 4 bases from V and 0 bases from J, leaving 7 bases between. Germline values: CDR1 SEHNR, CDR2 FQNEAQ (reference sequence). This CDR3 region has 14 residues.

The CDR3 sequence: CASSFQRGALSDEQFF. CDR3 coding DNA: TGTGCCAGCAGCTTTCAGCGGGGGGCGTTGTCGGATGAGCAGTTCTTC. J is TRBJ2-1 and V is TRBV11-2, with TRBD2 matching over 9 bases. Germline values: CDR1 SGHAT, CDR2 FQNNGV. The CDR3 spans 16 residues. V lost 3 bases and J lost 8; bases outside the gene matches: 11. Filled out from reference TRBV11-2 and TRBJ2-1, the complete variable domain reads EAGVAQSPRYKIIEKRQSVAFWCNPISGHATLYWYQQILGQGPKLLIQFQNNGVVDDSQLPKDRFSAERLKGVDSTLKIQPAKLEDSAVYLCASSFQRGALSDEQFFGPGTRLTVL.

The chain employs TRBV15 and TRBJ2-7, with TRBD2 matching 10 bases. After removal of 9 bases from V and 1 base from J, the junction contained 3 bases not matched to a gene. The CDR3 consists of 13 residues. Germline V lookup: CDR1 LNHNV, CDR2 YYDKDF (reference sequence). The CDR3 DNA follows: TGTGCCACAAGGACTAGCGGTTCCTACGAGCAGTACTTC. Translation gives CATRTSGSYEQYF.